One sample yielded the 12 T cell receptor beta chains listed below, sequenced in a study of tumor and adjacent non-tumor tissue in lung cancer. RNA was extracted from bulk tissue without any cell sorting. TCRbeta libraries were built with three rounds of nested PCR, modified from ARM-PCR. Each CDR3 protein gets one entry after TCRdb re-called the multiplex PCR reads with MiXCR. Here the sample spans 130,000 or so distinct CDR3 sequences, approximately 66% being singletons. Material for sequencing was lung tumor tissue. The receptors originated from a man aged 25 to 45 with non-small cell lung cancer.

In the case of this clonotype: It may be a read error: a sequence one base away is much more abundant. The DNA of the CDR3 is TGCAGTTCTAGTGCGGCGCACGAGCAGTACTTC. Its protein product is CSSSAAHEQYF. This chain connects TRBV20-1 to TRBJ2-7; the D is unclear. CDR1 DFQATT and CDR2 SNEGSKA come from the germline V gene (reference sequence). The CDR3 loop spans 11 amino acids.

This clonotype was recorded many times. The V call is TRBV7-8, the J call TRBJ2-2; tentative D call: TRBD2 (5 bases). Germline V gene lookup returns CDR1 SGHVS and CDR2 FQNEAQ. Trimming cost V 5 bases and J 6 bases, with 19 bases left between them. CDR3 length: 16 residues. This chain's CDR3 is CASSPGVGVVAGELFF. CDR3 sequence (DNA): TGTGCCAGCAGCCCCGGGGTTGGGGTGGTCGCCGGGGAGCTGTTTTTT.

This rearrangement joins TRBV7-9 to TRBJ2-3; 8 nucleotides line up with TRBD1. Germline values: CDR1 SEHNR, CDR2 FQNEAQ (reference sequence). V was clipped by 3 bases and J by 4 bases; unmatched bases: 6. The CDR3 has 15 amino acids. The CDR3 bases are TGTGCCAGCAGCTTTGACAGGGGTAGCCCAGATACGCAGTATTTT. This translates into CASSFDRGSPDTQYF.

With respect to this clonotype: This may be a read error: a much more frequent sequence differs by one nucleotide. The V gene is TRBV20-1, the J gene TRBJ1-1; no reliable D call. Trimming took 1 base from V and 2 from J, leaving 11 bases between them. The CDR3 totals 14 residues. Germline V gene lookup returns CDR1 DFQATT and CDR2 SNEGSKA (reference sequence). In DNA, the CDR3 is TGCAGTGCTAGAGGGGAAGACTTTAACACTGAAGCTTTCTTT. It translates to CSARGEDFNTEAFF.

CDR3 nucleotides: TGCGCCAGCAGCTTGGTGACTCCTCCGGTGAACACTGAAGCTTTCTTT. It specifies CASSLVTPPVNTEAFF. This chain uses TRBV5-1 with TRBJ1-1; D is undetermined. Germline values: CDR1 SGHRS, CDR2 YFSETQ. Trimming shortened V by 0 bases and J by 0 bases, and 12 bases separated the two germline ends. CDR3 size: 16 residues.

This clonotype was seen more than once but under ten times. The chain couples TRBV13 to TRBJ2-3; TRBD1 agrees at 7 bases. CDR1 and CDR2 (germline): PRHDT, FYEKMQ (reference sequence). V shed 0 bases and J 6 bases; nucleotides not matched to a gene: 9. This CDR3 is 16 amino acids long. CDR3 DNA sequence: TGTGCCAGCAGCTTAGGGAGGACAGGCAGGGCCGATACGCAGTATTTT. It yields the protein CASSLGRTGRADTQYF.

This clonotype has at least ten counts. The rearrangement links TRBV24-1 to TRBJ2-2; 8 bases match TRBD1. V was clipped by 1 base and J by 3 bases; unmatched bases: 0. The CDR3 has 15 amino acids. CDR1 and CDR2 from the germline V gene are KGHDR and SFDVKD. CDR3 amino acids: CATSDLQGDTGELFF. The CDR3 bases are TGTGCCACCAGTGATTTACAGGGGGACACCGGGGAGCTGTTTTTT.

The CDR3 reads CASIPTGGSSGEQFF. CDR3 DNA sequence: TGTGCCAGCATCCCCACTGGCGGGAGTAGTGGTGAGCAGTTCTTC. The J gene is TRBJ2-1, the V gene TRBV11-2; 7 bases match TRBD2. V shed 7 bases and J 9 bases; nucleotides not matched to a gene: 15. Germline CDR1 SGHAT, CDR2 FQNNGV. The CDR3 is made up of 15 amino acids.

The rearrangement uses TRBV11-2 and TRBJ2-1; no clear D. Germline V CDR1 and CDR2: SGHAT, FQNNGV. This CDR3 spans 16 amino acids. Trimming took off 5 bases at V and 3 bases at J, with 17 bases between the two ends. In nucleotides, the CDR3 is TGTGCCAGCAGCCAAGGGAATAGCTGGATCTACAATGAGCAGTTCTTC. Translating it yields CASSQGNSWIYNEQFF.

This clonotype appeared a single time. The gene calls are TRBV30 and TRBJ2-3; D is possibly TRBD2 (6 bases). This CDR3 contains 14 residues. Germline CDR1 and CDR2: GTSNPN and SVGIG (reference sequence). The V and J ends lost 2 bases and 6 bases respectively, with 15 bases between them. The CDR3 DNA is TGTGCCTGGAGTATCATCCGAGGGACTGATACGCAGTATTTT. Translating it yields CAWSIIRGTDTQYF.

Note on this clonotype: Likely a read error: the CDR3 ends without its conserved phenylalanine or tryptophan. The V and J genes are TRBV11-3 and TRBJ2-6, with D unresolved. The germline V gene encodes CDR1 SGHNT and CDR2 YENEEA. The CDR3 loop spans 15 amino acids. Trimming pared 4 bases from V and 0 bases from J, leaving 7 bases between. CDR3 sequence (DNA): TGTGCCAGCAGCTACAACCGCTCTGGGGCCAACGTCCTGACTTCC. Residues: CASSYNRSGANVLTS.

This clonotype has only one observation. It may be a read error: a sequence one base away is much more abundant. CDR3 sequence: CASSELAGGILETQYF. DNA of the CDR3: TGTGCCAGCAGTGAATTAGCGGGAGGGATTCTTGAAACGCAGTATTTT. The chain is built from TRBV6-1 and TRBJ2-3, with 11 positions matching TRBD2. With V trimmed by 2 bases and J by 9 bases, 10 bases remained unmatched. CDR1 and CDR2 (germline): MNHNS, SASEGT. This CDR3 contains 16 residues.